Following are 17 T cell receptor beta chains from one sample sequenced in a study of blood T cells in healthy people across ages. Primed by a sample-barcoded 5' primer and a J-beta primer mix, a second PCR proceeded for 7 to 11 cycles. MiXCR, applied by TCRdb to the 5' RACE reads, yields one record per CDR3 protein. The sample yields hundreds of thousands of distinct CDR3 sequences, 32% seen once. The sequenced sample consisted of blood. The source of these receptors is a woman aged 80 or older in good health.

This clonotype was found once. The gene calls are TRBV7-2 and TRBJ2-7, with D hard to call. The J call may be faulty, since TRBJ2-5 better matches the DNA end. Germline loops: CDR1 SGHTA, CDR2 FQGNSA. CDR3 length: 14 amino acids. CDR3 DNA sequence: TGTGCCAGCAGCTTATGTCCAGGTAACGAGACCCAGTACTTC. Protein sequence: CASSLCPGNETQYF.

This clonotype has more than one count but fewer than ten. The chain couples TRBV19 to TRBJ2-2, with 7 nucleotides matching TRBD1. Germline V gene sequence: CDR1 LNHDA, CDR2 SQIVND (reference sequence). This CDR3 is built from 13 residues. The ends lost 10 bases at V and 5 bases at J; junction bases unmatched: 7. The chain's CDR3 is CAIRDRFTGELFF. The DNA of the CDR3 is TGTGCCATCCGGGACAGATTTACCGGGGAGCTGTTTTTT.

The V call is TRBV7-3, the J call TRBJ2-5, with D hard to call. The germline V and J ends were trimmed by 3 bases and 1 base, with 9 bases remaining between them. The CDR3 covers 14 residues. Germline V lookup: CDR1 SGHTA, CDR2 FQGTGA. CDR3 sequence (DNA): TGTGCCAGCAGCTTCGATCAGTCCCAAGAGACCCAGTACTTC. This codes for CASSFDQSQETQYF.

This clonotype was observed many times. The V and J genes are TRBV6-5 and TRBJ2-7; 10 bases match TRBD1. The V gene end was trimmed by 2 bases and the J gene end by 6 bases; junction bases not matched to a gene: 7. The CDR3 runs 15 residues. Per germline, CDR1 MNHEY and CDR2 SVGAGI. This CDR3 is CASSYAGTGAVEQYF. The CDR3, as DNA: TGTGCCAGCAGTTACGCCGGGACAGGGGCAGTCGAGCAGTACTTC.

This clonotype was seen at least ten times. The chain recombines TRBV20-1 with TRBJ2-7, with a weak D call TRBD2 (6 bases). In germline, CDR1 is DFQATT, CDR2 SNEGSKA (reference sequence). The CDR3 is 13 amino acids. V was trimmed by 5 bases and J by 6 bases, leaving 17 bases between them. CDR3 protein: CSAHLVGGGEQYF. The CDR3 nucleotides read TGCAGTGCTCATCTAGTGGGGGGTGGCGAGCAGTACTTC.

The chain combines TRBV19 with TRBJ2-1, with a tentative D call TRBD2 (6 bases). CDR3 length: 19 residues. V was clipped by 5 bases and J by 12 bases, with 35 bases between them. The germline gives CDR1 LNHDA, CDR2 SQIVND (reference sequence). This CDR3 is CASSVSGWLAAGPDNVQFF. CDR3 DNA sequence: TGTGCCAGTAGTGTCTCCGGGTGGCTGGCGGCGGGGCCGGACAACGTGCAGTTCTTC.

The chain has TRBV20-1 and TRBJ2-3; 8 nucleotides align to TRBD2. The CDR3 runs 16 residues. CDR1 and CDR2 (germline): DFQATT, SNEGSKA (reference sequence). J was trimmed by 4 bases and V by 1 base; bases with no gene match: 10. The CDR3 is CSARGSGLAGADTQYF. CDR3 nucleotides: TGCAGTGCTAGAGGTTCTGGACTAGCTGGAGCAGATACGCAGTATTTT.

The chain employs TRBV11-2 and TRBJ2-4; D might be TRBD1 (6 bases). The DNA end lines up better with TRBJ2-7; the J call may be wrong. Germline CDR1 and CDR2: SGHAT and FQNNGV. This CDR3 is built from 14 residues. CDR3: CASSYTRQADEQYF. In DNA, the CDR3 is TGTGCCAGCAGTTACACCCGACAGGCCGACGAGCAGTACTTC.

The chain couples TRBV28 to TRBJ1-1, with a tentative D call TRBD1 (6 bases). The CDR3 spans 15 residues. V was clipped by 3 bases and J by 5 bases, with 16 bases between them. Germline CDR1 reads MDHEN; CDR2 reads SYDVKM. The CDR3 loop reads CASSLVWGRRTEAFF. The CDR3, as DNA: TGTGCCAGCAGTTTGGTCTGGGGGCGAAGAACTGAAGCTTTCTTT.

This clonotype was recorded at least ten times. Since a much larger clone is just one base distant, this may be a read error. V is TRBV27 and J is TRBJ2-7; D remains ambiguous. V lost 8 bases and J lost 4, with 15 bases in between. In germline, CDR1 is MNHEY, CDR2 SMNVEV (reference sequence). This CDR3 has 13 residues. The CDR3 sequence: CASRPLSGYEQYF. CDR3 in DNA: TGTGCCAGCCGACCCCTGTCCGGGTACGAGCAGTACTTC.

This clonotype was found a few times. The chain joins TRBV3-1 to TRBJ1-4, with TRBD1 matching 7 bases. The germline V gene encodes CDR1 LGHDT and CDR2 YNNKEL (reference sequence). V shed 3 bases, J shed 5 bases, and the junction held 9 bases outside the gene matches. The CDR3 runs to 16 residues. The CDR3 DNA reads TGTGCCAGCAGCCATTCTGACAGGGTCGTAAATGAAAAACTGTTTTTT. As protein: CASSHSDRVVNEKLFF. Full variable domain (remainder filled in from reference TRBV3-1 and TRBJ1-4): DTAVSQTPKYLVTQMGNDKSIKCEQNLGHDTMYWYKQDSKKFLKIMFSYNNKELIINETVPNRFSPKSPDKAHLNLHINSLELGDSAVYFCASSHSDRVVNEKLFFGSGTQLSVL.

At least ten counts were recorded for this clonotype. The rearrangement uses TRBV3-1 and TRBJ1-5; D unclear. This CDR3 contains 15 residues. Trimming shortened V by 0 bases and J by 1 base, and 7 bases separated the two germline ends. CDR1 is LGHDT, CDR2 YNNKEL, per germline (reference sequence). In nucleotides, the CDR3 is TGTGCCAGCAGCCAAGATCCAGGCAGCAATCAGCCCCAGCATTTT. Residues: CASSQDPGSNQPQHF.

This clonotype was seen only a few times. The chain joins TRBV6-1 to TRBJ1-5; D uncertain. CDR3 size: 12 residues. Germline CDR1 and CDR2: MNHNS and SASEGT. The V end lost 7 bases, the J end lost 11 bases, and 15 bases lay between the germline ends. CDR3 sequence (DNA): TGTGCCAGCAATGGGCGGACGGTGTCCCAGCATTTT. Residues: CASNGRTVSQHF.

This clonotype was detected ten times or more. This sequence joins TRBV15 and TRBJ2-1, with D perhaps matching TRBD2 (6 bases). V gave up 0 bases and J gave up 7 bases, with 22 bases separating them. Germline lookup yields CDR1 LNHNV and CDR2 YYDKDF (reference sequence). The CDR3 extends over 18 amino acids. CDR3 coding DNA: TGTGCCACCAGCAGAGATGGTGCGCTCGAACCGGGGGAGAATGAGCAGTTCTTC. Translation: CATSRDGALEPGENEQFF.

The chain carries TRBV30 and TRBJ1-2, with D possibly TRBD1 on 6 matching bases. This CDR3 region has 12 residues. Looked up from germline, CDR1 is GTSNPN and CDR2 is SVGIG (reference sequence). V was clipped by 4 bases and J by 5 bases, with 11 bases between them. CDR3 region: CAWTQTGYGYTF. The CDR3 nucleotides read TGTGCCTGGACCCAGACAGGATATGGCTACACCTTC. Complete variable domain (other parts from reference TRBV30 and TRBJ1-2): SQTIHQWPATLVQPVGSPLSLECTVEGTSNPNLYWYRQAAGRGLQLLFYSVGIGQISSEVPQNLSASRPQDRQFILSSKKLLLSDSGFYLCAWTQTGYGYTFGSGTRLTVV.

This clonotype was counted ten times or more. The CDR3 is CASSWGQGVIGNEQFF. DNA of the CDR3: TGTGCCAGCAGCTGGGGACAGGGAGTTATCGGCAATGAGCAGTTCTTC. The chain combines TRBV5-5 with TRBJ2-1, with 9 nucleotides matching TRBD1. The V segment lost 3 bases and the J segment 6 bases; nucleotides outside the gene matches: 10. The CDR3 covers 16 residues. Germline V gene data show CDR1 as SGHKS and CDR2 as YYEKEE (reference sequence).

This clonotype showed up many times. The rearrangement links TRBV20-1 to TRBJ2-1; D uncertain. Germline V gene data show CDR1 as DFQATT and CDR2 as SNEGSKA (reference sequence). V was shortened by 1 base and J by 6 bases, with 13 bases between the two germline ends. The CDR3 spans 14 residues. CDR3 nucleotide sequence: TGCAGTGCTAGAGCGAGCGCCGGCGGCAATGAGCAGTTCTTC. It yields the protein CSARASAGGNEQFF.